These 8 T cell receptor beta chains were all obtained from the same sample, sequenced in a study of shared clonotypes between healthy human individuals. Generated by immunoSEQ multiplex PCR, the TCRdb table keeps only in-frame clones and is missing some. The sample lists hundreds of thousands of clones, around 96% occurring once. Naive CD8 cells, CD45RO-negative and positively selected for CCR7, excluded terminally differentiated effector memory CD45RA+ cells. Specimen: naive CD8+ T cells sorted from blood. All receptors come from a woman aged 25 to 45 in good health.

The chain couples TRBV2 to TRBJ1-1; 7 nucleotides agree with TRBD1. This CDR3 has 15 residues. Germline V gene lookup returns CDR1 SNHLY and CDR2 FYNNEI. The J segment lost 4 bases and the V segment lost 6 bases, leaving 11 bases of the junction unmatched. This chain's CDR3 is CASRTHGAGGTEAFF. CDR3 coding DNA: TGTGCCAGCAGGACCCACGGGGCAGGGGGCACTGAAGCTTTCTTT.

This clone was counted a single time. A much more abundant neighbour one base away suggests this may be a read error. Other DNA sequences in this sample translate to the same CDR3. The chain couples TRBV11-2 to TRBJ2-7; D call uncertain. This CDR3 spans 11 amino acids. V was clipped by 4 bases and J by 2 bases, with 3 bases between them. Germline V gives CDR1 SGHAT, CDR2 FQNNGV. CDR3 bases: TGTGCCAGCAGCTCGCCCTACGAGCAGTACTTC. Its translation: CASSSPYEQYF.

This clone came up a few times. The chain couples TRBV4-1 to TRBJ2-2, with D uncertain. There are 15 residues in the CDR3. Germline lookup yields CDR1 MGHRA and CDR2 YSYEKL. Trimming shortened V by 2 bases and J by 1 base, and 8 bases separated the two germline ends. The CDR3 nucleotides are TGCGCCAGCAGCCAATCACAGAGGAACACCGGGGAGCTGTTTTTT. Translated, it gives CASSQSQRNTGELFF.

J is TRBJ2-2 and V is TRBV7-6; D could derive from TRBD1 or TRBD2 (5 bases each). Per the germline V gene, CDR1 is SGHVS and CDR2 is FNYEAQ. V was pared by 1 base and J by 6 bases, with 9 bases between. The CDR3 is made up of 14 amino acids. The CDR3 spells CASSLVGEAGELFF. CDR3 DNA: TGTGCCAGCAGCTTAGTGGGGGAAGCCGGGGAGCTGTTTTTT. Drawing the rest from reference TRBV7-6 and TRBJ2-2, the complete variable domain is GAGVSQSPRYKVTKRGQDVALRCDPISGHVSLYWYRQALGQGPEFLTYFNYEAQQDKSGLPNDRFSAERPEGSISTLTIQRTEQRDSAMYRCASSLVGEAGELFFGEGSRLTVL.

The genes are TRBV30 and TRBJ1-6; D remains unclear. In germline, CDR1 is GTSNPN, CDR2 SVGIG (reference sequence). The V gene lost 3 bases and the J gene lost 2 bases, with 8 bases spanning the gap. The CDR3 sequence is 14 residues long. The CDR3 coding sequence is TGTGCCTGGAGAGTCAGTCCCTATAATTCACCCCTCCACTTT. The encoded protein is CAWRVSPYNSPLHF.

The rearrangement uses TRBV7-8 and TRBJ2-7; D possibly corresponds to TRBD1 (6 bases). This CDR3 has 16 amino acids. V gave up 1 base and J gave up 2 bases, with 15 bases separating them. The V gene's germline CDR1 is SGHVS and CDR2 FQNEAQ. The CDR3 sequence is CASSLGTGSQAYEQYF. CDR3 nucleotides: TGTGCCAGCAGCTTAGGCACAGGGAGTCAAGCCTACGAGCAGTACTTC.

CDR3 DNA sequence: TGTGCCAGCAGTTACTCGCGGGAGGGCACCGGGGAGCTGTTTTTT. Protein sequence: CASSYSREGTGELFF. The V gene is TRBV6-5, the J gene TRBJ2-2; 9 bases align to TRBD2. The V segment lost 0 bases and the J segment 4 bases; nucleotides outside the gene matches: 0. The CDR3 extends over 15 amino acids. The germline V gene encodes CDR1 MNHEY and CDR2 SVGAGI.

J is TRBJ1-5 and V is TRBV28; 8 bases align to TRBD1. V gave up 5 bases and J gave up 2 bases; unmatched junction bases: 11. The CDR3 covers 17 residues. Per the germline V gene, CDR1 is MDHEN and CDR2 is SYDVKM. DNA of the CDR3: TGTGCCAGCAGTACCACGACAGGGGAGATTGGCAATCAGCCCCAGCATTTT. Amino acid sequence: CASSTTTGEIGNQPQHF.